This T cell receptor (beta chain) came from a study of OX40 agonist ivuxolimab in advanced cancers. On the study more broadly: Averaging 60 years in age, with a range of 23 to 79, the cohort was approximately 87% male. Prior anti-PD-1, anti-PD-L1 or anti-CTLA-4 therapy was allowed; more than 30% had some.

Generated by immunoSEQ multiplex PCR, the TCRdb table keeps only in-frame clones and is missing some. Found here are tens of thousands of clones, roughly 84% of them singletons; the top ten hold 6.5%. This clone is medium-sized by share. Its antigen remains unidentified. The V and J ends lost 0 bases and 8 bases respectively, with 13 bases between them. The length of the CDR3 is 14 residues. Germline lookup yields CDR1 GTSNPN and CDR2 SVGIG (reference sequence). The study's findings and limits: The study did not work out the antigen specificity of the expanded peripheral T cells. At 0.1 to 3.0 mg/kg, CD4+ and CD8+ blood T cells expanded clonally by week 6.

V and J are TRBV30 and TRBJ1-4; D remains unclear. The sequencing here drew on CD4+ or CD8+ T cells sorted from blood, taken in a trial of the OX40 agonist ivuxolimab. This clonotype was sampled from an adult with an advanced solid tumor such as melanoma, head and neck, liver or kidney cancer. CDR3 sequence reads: CAWSVREGWEKLFF. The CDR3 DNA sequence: TGTGCCTGGAGTGTACGGGAGGGTTGGGAAAAACTGTTTTTT.